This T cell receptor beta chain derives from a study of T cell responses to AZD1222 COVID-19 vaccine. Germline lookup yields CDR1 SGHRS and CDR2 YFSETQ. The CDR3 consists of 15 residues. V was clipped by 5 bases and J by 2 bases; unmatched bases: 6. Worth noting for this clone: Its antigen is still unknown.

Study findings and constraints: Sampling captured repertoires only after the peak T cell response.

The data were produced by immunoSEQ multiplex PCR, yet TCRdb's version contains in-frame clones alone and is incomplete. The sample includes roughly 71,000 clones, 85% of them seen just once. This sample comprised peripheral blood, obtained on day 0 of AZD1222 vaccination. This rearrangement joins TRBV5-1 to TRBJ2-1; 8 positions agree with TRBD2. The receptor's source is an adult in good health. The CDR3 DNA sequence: TGCGCCAGCAGTCTAACTAGCGGTACCTACAATGAGCAGTTCTTC. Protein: CASSLTSGTYNEQFF.